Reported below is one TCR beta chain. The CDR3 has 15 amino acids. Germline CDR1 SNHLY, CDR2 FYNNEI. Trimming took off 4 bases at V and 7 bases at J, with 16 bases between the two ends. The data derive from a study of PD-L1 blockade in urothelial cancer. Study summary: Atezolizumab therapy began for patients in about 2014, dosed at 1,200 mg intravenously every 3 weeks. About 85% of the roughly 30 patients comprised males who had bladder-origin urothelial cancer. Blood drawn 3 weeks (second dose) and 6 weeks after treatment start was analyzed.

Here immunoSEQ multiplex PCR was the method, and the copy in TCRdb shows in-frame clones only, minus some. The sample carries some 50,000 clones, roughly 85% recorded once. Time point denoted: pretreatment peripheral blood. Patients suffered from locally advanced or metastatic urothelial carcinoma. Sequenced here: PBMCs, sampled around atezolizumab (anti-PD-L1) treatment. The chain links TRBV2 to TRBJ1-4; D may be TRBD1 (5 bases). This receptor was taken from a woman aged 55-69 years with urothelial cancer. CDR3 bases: TGTGCCAGCAGTGGGGGACTGATGTCTGGTGAAAAACTGTTTTTT. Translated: CASSGGLMSGEKLFF.